This entry concerns a single T cell receptor beta chain. As yet, its antigen is unknown. The data derive from a study of cytomegalovirus exposure and HLA in healthy donors. Study overall: There were 100 million to 120 million unique TCR beta sequences, drawn from about 179 million T cells, in an earlier analysis.

The CDR3 runs 16 residues. The ends were cut back, 0 bases at V and 0 bases at J, with 8 bases in the middle. Germline CDR1 is LNHNV and CDR2 is YYDKDF (reference sequence). Study-wide results and caveats: HLA-A and HLA-B allele assignments for most subjects were reportedly predicted accurately using TCR beta sequences. Using the classifier, cytomegalovirus status was reportedly diagnosed with high specificity and sensitivity.

Primers included in the PCR were 60 Vbeta and 13 Jbeta primers. Sequencing used immunoSEQ multiplex PCR; TCRdb keeps in-frame clones, though not all of them. The data hold under 150,000 clones, with about 80% observed a single time. The source of this sequence is a human donor in good health. The source material was PBMCs. This rearrangement joins TRBV15 to TRBJ2-2; D is perhaps TRBD1 (6 bases). For the CDR3, the DNA is TGTGCCACCAGCAGAGAGACAGGTACGAACACCGGGGAGCTGTTTTTT. Translating gives CATSRETGTNTGELFF.